The T cell receptor (beta chain) under discussion was sequenced for a study of T cells in Graves' hyperthyroidism and ophthalmopathy. Across the study: Peripheral blood collection took place at initial diagnosis, before any treatment.

RNA transcripts gave rise to amplified TCR beta CDR3 regions. First-round RT-PCR of the TCR CDR3 relied on the HTBI primer set. TCRdb fed the multiplex PCR reads into MiXCR, producing one record per CDR3 protein. Of more than 450,000 distinct CDR3 sequences in the sample, 14% were seen once. Between the trimmed V and J ends, which lost 3 bases and 6 bases, there was a span of 8 bases. Germline V gives CDR1 SEHNR, CDR2 FQNEAQ (reference sequence). The CDR3 has 12 residues. Uncontrolled infection, other autoimmune disease, pregnancy or lactation barred patients from enrollment. Each diagnosis was grounded in clinical symptoms, serum thyroxine and TRAb, thyroid ultrasound, and orbital computed tomography. Fresh peripheral blood, approximately 10 ml, yielded the PBMCs.

This chain uses TRBV7-9 with TRBJ1-1; no reliable D call. The source of this sequence is a woman aged 40-49 years with Graves' hyperthyroidism. Sequenced input: blood. CDR3 loop: CASSLEISEAFF. The CDR3 coding sequence is TGTGCCAGCAGCTTGGAGATTTCTGAAGCTTTCTTT.